This TCR beta chain was recovered during a study of blood T cell repertoires in COVID-19. Overall study context: Specimens from acute and convalescent COVID-19 originated in the United States, Italy and Spain.

Per the original methods: Amplified reference gene primers provided the basis for estimating nucleated cell counts. Sequencing used immunoSEQ multiplex PCR; TCRdb keeps in-frame clones, though not all of them. D and trimming come from the DNA, and the V and J calls and clone size come from that table. Of 400,000 or so clones in the sample, about 92% were seen once. The CDR3 extends over 14 amino acids. Germline V gives CDR1 SGHDT, CDR2 YYEEEE. The V end lost 0 bases, the J end lost 7 bases, and 13 bases lay between the germline ends. In terms of age and location, participants ranged from about 18 to 95 years and lived in 24 US areas.

The sample taken for sequencing was PBMCs or T cells enriched from blood (not recorded which). This TCR was sampled from a man aged 18 to 29 who had recovered from COVID-19. This chain uses TRBV5-6 with TRBJ1-2; D is possibly TRBD1 (6 bases). CDR3 nucleotides: TGTGCCAGCAGCTTGGACAGGGCGTCGGGTGGCTACACCTTC. Translating gives CASSLDRASGGYTF.